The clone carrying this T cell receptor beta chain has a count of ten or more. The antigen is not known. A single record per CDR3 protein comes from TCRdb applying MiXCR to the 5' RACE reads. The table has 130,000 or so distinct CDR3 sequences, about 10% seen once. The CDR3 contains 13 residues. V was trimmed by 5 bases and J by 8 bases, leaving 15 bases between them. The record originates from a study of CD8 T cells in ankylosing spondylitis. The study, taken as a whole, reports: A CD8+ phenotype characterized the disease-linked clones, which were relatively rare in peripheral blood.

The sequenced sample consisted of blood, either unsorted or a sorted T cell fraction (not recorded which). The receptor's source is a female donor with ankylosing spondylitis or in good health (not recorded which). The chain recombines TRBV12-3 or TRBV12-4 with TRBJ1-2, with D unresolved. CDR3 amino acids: CASSIDDIEGYTF. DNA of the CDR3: TGTGCCAGCAGTATCGATGATATTGAGGGCTACACCTTC.